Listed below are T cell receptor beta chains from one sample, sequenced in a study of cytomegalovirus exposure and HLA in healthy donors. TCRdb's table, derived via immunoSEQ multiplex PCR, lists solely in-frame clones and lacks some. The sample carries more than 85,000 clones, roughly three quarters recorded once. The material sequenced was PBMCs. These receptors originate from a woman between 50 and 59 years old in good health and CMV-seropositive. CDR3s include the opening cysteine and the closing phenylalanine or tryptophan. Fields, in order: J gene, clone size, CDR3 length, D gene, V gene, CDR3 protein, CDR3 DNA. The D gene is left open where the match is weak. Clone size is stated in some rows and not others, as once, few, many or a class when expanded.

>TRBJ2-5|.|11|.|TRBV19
CASGGFETQYF
TGTGCCAGCGGGGGTTTTGAGACCCAGTACTTC
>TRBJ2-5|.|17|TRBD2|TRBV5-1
CASRPTPTALAAETQYF
TGCGCCAGCAGACCGACCCCAACCGCACTAGCGGCGGAGACCCAGTACTTC
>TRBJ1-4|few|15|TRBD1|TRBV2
CASSKQGSGNEKLFF
TGTGCCAGCAGTAAACAGGGGTCGGGTAATGAAAAACTGTTTTTT
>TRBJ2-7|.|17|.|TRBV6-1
CASSEVSGLQDYYEQYF
TGTGCCAGCAGTGAAGTCTCTGGACTCCAAGACTACTACGAGCAGTACTTC
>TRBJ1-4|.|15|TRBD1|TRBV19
CASSGTGGRDEKLFF
TGTGCCAGTAGTGGGACAGGGGGCCGGGATGAAAAACTGTTTTTT
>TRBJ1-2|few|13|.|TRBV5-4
CASRLTGSGGYTF
TGTGCCAGCAGGCTTACAGGGTCTGGTGGCTACACCTTC
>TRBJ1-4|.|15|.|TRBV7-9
CASSLALGAPEKLFF
TGTGCCAGCAGCTTAGCGCTTGGGGCGCCGGAAAAACTGTTTTTT
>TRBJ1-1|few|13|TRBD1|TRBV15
CATSRTGRAEAFF
TGTGCCACCAGTAGGACAGGGCGTGCTGAAGCTTTCTTT
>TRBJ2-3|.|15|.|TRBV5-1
CASSLSGDNTDTQYF
TGCGCCAGCAGCTTGTCAGGGGACAACACAGATACGCAGTATTTT
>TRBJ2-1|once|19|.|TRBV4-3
CASSQRWVQDLSSYNEQFF
TGCGCCAGCAGCCAAAGGTGGGTTCAGGATCTGAGCTCCTACAATGAGCAGTTCTTC
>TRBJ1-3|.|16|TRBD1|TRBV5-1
CASSLGGQGSGNTIYF
TGCGCCAGCAGCTTGGGGGGACAGGGCTCTGGAAACACCATATATTTT
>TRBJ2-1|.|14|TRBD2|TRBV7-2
CASTGLAGAAGQFF
TGTGCCAGTACAGGACTAGCGGGGGCGGCGGGGCAGTTCTTC
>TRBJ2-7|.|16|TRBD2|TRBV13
CASSPRTSGRRYEQYF
TGTGCCAGCAGCCCCCGGACTAGCGGGAGGAGGTACGAGCAGTACTTC
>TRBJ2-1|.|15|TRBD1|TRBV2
CASSLDRVNLYEQFF
TGTGCCAGCAGCCTCGACAGGGTGAATCTCTATGAGCAGTTCTTC
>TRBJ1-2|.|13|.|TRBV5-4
CASSSGVYYGYTF
TGTGCCAGCAGCTCTGGAGTCTACTATGGCTACACCTTC
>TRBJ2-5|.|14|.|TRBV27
CASVTGGGQETQYF
TGTGCCAGCGTTACAGGGGGGGGACAAGAGACCCAGTACTTC
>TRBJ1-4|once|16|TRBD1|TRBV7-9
CSSSFGTEPFSEKLFF
TGTTCCAGCAGCTTCGGGACAGAGCCCTTTTCCGAAAAACTGTTTTTT
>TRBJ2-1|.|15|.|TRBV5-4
CASSLGASSYNEQFF
TGTGCCAGCAGCTTGGGAGCGAGCTCCTACAATGAGCAGTTCTTC
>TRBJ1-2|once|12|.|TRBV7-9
CASTTSNYGYTF
TGTGCCAGCACCACATCAAACTATGGCTACACCTTC
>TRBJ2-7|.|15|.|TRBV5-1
CASSPRGSAMDEQYF
TGCGCCAGCAGCCCAAGGGGGTCAGCCATGGACGAGCAGTACTTC
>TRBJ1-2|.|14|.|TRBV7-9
CASSLVQNNYGYTF
TGTGCCAGCAGCCTCGTACAGAATAACTATGGCTACACCTTC
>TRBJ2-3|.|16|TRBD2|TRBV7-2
CASSSRLAGLTDTQYF
TGTGCCAGCAGCTCCAGACTAGCGGGCCTCACAGATACGCAGTATTTT
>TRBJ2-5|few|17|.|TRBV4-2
CASSQDGQGLLGETQYF
TGTGCCAGCAGCCAAGATGGCCAGGGCCTCCTCGGGGAGACCCAGTACTTC
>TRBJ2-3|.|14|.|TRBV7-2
CASSPGLVIDTQYF
TGTGCCAGCAGCCCGGGTCTAGTAATAGATACGCAGTATTTT
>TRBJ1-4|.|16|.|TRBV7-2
CASSPRGGALNEKLFF
TGTGCCAGCAGCCCCCGGGGGGGGGCGCTGAATGAAAAACTGTTTTTT
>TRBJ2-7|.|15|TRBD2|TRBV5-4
CASSYAGTRTYEQYF
TGTGCCAGCAGTTACGCCGGGACTAGAACCTACGAGCAGTACTTC
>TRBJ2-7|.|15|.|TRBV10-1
CASSESGGGRYEQYF
TGCGCCAGCAGTGAGTCAGGCGGGGGCCGGTACGAGCAGTACTTC